This TCR beta chain was documented in a study of blood T cells in healthy people across ages. The CDR3 length is 12 residues. Germline values: CDR1 MNHEY, CDR2 SVGEGT. PCR was performed a second time for roughly 7 to 12 cycles using a sample-barcoded 5' primer and a J-beta primer mix. TCRdb ran MiXCR on the 5' RACE reads and lists one entry per CDR3 protein. The sample includes 550,000 to 750,000 distinct CDR3 sequences, around a fifth of them seen just once. The J gene is TRBJ2-5, the V gene TRBV6-2 or TRBV6-3; D might be TRBD2 (6 bases). TRBJ2-1 matches the DNA end more closely, so the J call is doubtful. This receptor was obtained from a man in his 70s in good health. The sequencing input was blood. In nucleotides, the CDR3 is TGTGCCAGCAGGGCCGGGGGACGAGAGCAGTTCTTC. Its protein product is CASRAGGREQFF.